This TCR beta chain was identified in a study of CXCR3-negative and CXCR3-positive naive CD8 T cells. Across the whole study: The libraries together contributed 110 million to 150 million TRB reads, each supplying about 1.5 +/- 0.3 million.

The authors prepared UMI-labeled TRB cDNA libraries by 5' RACE. For each CDR3 protein, TCRdb gives one entry from its re-call of the 5' RACE reads, without DNA. This listing includes about 130,000 distinct CDR3 sequences. Subsets of CD8+ T cells were each sorted in triplicate at 300,000 cells apiece. CD45RO-CCR7+CD27+CD95- defined naive CD8+ T cells. The CDR3 is 11 amino acids. Looked up from germline, CDR1 is SQVTM and CDR2 is ANQGSEA. The chain carries TRBV29-1 and TRBJ2-1; without DNA, the TCRdb call of TRBD1 cannot be checked. The sample consisted of naive CXCR3- CD8+ T cells from blood. Subset specified: CD45RO-CCR7+CD27+CD95- naive CD8+ T cells lacking CXCR3 (TNR3-). The sequence was collected from a human donor in good health. Some clones in this sample may be carry-over from other donors' samples. The chain's CDR3 is CSVDSGNEQFF.